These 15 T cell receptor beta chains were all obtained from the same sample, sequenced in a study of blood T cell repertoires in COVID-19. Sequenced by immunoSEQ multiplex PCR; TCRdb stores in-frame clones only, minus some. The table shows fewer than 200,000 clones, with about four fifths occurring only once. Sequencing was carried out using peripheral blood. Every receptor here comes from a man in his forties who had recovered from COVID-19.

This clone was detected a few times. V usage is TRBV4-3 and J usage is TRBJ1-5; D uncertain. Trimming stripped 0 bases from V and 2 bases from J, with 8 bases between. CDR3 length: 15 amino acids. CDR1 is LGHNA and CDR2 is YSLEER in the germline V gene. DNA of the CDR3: TGCGCCAGCAGCCAAGAGCCGGGAGGCAATCAGCCCCAGCATTTT. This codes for CASSQEPGGNQPQHF.

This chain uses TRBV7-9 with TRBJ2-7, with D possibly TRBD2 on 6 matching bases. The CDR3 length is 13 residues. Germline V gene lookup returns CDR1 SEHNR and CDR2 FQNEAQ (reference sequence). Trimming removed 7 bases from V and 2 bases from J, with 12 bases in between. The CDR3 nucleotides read TGTGCCAGCACGCCGGGACTCACCTACGAGCAGTACTTC. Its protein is CASTPGLTYEQYF.

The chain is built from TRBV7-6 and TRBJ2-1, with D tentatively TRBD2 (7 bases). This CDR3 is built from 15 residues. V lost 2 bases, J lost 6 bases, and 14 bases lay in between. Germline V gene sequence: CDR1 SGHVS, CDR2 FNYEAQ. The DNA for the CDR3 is TGTGCCAGCAGCTTAAGGGGGGGGATTGGCAATGAGCAGTTCTTC. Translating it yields CASSLRGGIGNEQFF.

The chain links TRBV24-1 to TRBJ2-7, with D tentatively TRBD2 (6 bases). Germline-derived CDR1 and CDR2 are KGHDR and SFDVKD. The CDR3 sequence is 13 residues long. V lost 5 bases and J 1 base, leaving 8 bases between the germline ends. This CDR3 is CATSVSGSYEQYF. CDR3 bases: TGTGCCACCAGTGTTAGCGGATCCTACGAGCAGTACTTC.

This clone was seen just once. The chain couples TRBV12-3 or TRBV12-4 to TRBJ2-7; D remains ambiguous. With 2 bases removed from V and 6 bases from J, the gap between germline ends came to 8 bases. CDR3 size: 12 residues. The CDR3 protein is CASSLPSREQYF. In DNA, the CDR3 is TGTGCCAGCAGTTTACCCTCGCGCGAGCAGTACTTC.

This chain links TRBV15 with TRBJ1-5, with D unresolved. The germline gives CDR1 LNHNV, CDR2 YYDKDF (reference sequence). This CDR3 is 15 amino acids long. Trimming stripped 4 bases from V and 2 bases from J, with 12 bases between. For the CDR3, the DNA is TGTGCCACCAGCACCGTGGTTAGTGGCAATCAGCCCCAGCATTTT. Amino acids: CATSTVVSGNQPQHF.

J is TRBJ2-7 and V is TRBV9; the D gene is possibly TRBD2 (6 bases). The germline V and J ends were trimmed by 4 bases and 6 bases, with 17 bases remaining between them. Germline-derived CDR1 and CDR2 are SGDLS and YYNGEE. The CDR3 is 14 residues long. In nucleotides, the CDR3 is TGTGCCAGCAGCCCTCTACTAGCAGATAGCGAGCAGTACTTC. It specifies CASSPLLADSEQYF.

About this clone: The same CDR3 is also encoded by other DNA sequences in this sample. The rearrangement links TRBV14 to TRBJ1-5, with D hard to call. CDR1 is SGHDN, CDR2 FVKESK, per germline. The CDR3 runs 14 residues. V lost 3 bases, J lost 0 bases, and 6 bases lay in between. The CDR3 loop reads CASSQSDSNQPQHF. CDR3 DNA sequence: TGTGCCAGCAGCCAGAGTGATAGCAATCAGCCCCAGCATTTT.

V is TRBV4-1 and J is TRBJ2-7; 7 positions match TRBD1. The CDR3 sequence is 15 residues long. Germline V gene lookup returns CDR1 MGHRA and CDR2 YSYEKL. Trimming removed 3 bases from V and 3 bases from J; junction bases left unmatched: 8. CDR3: CASSQQTGRIYEQYF. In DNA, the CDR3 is TGCGCCAGCAGCCAGCAGACAGGGAGAATCTACGAGCAGTACTTC.

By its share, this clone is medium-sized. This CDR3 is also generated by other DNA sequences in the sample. As DNA, the CDR3 is TGTGCCAGCAGCTTAGACAGGTACGAGCAGTACTTC. It codes for CASSLDRYEQYF. The genes are TRBV11-2 and TRBJ2-7; D not resolved. There are 12 residues in the CDR3. Trimming cost V 0 bases and J 4 bases, with 4 bases left between them. Germline V CDR1 and CDR2: SGHAT, FQNNGV.

The CDR3 sequence: CASSSLGSIYGYTF. In DNA, the CDR3 is TGTGCCAGCAGTTCATTGGGCAGTATCTATGGCTACACCTTC. The chain is built from TRBV28 and TRBJ1-2; no clear D gene. Germline V gives CDR1 MDHEN, CDR2 SYDVKM. Between the trimmed V and J ends, which lost 4 bases and 4 bases, there was a span of 13 bases. The CDR3 runs 14 residues.

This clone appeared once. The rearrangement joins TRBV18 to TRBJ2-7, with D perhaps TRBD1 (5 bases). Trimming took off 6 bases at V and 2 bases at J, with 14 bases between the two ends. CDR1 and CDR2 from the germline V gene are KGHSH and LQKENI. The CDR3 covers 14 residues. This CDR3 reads CASSSRPRAYEQYF. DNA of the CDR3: TGTGCCAGCTCGTCCAGGCCCAGGGCCTACGAGCAGTACTTC. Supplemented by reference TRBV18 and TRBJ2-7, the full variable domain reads NAGVMQNPRHLVRRRGQEARLRCSPMKGHSHVYWYRQLPEEGLKFMVYLQKENIIDESGMPKERFSAEFPKEGPSILRIQQVVRGDSAAYFCASSSRPRAYEQYFGPGTRLTVT.

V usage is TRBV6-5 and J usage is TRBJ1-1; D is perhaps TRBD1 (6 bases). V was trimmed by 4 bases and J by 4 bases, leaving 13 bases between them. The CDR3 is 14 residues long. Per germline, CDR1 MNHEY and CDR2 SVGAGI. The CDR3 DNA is TGTGCCAGCAGTTTACAGGGTTGGGGCACTGAAGCTTTCTTT. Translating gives CASSLQGWGTEAFF.

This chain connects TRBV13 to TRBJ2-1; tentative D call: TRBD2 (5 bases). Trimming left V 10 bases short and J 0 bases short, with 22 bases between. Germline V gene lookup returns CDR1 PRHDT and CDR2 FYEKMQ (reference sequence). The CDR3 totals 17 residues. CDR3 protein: CATTAPGGVSSYNEQFF. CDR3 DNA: TGTGCCACCACCGCCCCCGGAGGCGTCAGCTCCTACAATGAGCAGTTCTTC. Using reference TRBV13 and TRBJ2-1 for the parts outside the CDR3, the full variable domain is AAGVIQSPRHLIKEKRETATLKCYPIPRHDTVYWYQQGPGQDPQFLISFYEKMQSDKGSIPDRFSAQQFSDYHSELNMSSLELGDSALYFCATTAPGGVSSYNEQFFGPGTRLTVL.

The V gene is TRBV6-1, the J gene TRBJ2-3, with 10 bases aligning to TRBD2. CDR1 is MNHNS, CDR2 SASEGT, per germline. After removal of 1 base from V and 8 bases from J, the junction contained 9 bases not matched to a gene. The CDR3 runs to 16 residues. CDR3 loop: CASSEGPGLARGTQYF. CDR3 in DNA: TGTGCCAGCAGTGAAGGACCGGGACTAGCGCGGGGTACGCAGTATTTT.